This entry describes one TCR beta chain. The sample is drawn from a study of sequential checkpoint blockade in melanoma. Treatment: randomized to nivolumab then ipilimumab (arm A) or the reverse (arm B). CDR1 SGHTA and CDR2 FQGTGA come from the germline V gene. V shed 5 bases, J shed 6 bases, and the junction held 10 bases outside the gene matches. This CDR3 contains 16 residues. Here immunoSEQ multiplex PCR was the method, and the copy in TCRdb shows in-frame clones only, minus some. The sample lists under 25,000 clones; roughly four fifths were seen once. The clonotype comes from a human donor with melanoma. Sequences were derived from CD8+ T cells sorted from blood (inferred from file names), sampled from a patient given nivolumab and ipilimumab in sequence. This chain joins TRBV7-3 and TRBJ2-1, with TRBD2 matching 10 bases. As DNA, the CDR3 is TGTGCCAGCAGCCTAAGGGCTAGCGGGAGCGGCAATGAGCAGTTCTTC. It specifies CASSLRASGSGNEQFF.